These T cell receptor beta chains were read from a single sample in a study of tumor and adjacent non-tumor tissue in lung cancer. TCRdb re-called the multiplex PCR reads through MiXCR, storing one row per CDR3 protein. The top ten hold about half of the sample, which has under 95,000 distinct CDR3 sequences, roughly 80% seen once. Material: distant non-tumor lung tissue. These TCRs come from a man aged 55-75 years with non-small cell lung cancer. CDR3s leave out the opening cysteine and the closing phenylalanine or tryptophan.

TRBV30	TRBJ1-2	AWRWTGINYGYT
TRBV11-2	TRBJ1-2	VSSSLGGGAFGYT
TRBV6-2/TRBV6-3	TRBJ2-7	ASSYSVGVGITSARDEQY
TRBV11-3	TRBJ2-3	ASSHGGSTDIQY
TRBV5-4	TRBJ2-6	ASSPGEGPPSGANALT
TRBV20-1	TRBJ2-3	NALKAPITDTQY
TRBV4-3	TRBJ2-6	ASSQEAVSWAKVLT
TRBV7-9	TRBJ2-1	ASNHTLAGGSNEQF
TRBV6-1	TRBJ2-1	ATSGRTGGNSVQF
TRBV20-1	TRBJ1-5	SARNQGFPNQPHH
TRBV11-3	TRBJ2-4	VIILSGTLTKNIQY
TRBV6-5	TRBJ2-1	ASSYSYSPSSYYGQF
TRBV5-4	TRBJ2-6	ASSLPLASSGANVLT
TRBV12-3/TRBV12-4	TRBJ2-2	ASFLRQGGIGELF
TRBV11-2	TRBJ2-3	TSSLFLVVADTQY
TRBV4-3	TRBJ2-5	ASSQQKSTGEGQY
TRBV6-6	TRBJ2-3	ASSYVGQSTDRQY
TRBV11-3	TRBJ2-3	ACGLQGADTQY
TRBV11-3	TRBJ1-1	ASCLGRDRMGYQAF
TRBV6-1	TRBJ1-3	ASSLGQYCGNTIY
TRBV5-1	TRBJ2-3	ARSTSGGGIDTQY
TRBV12-3/TRBV12-4	TRBJ2-3	ASSFGQRGSTDTQY
TRBV11-2	TRBJ2-7	ACSLDGSPYEQY
TRBV6-2/TRBV6-3	TRBJ2-5	ASSSVQGIQETQC
TRBV11-3	TRBJ2-7	AKKSGGRYEQY
TRBV11-3	TRBJ2-7	ASSYGQTYEQY
TRBV4-2	TRBJ2-5	ASCQVAGGQETQY
TRBV30	TRBJ1-1	ACSTGVGTEAF
TRBV11-3	TRBJ2-1	ASSSLAGSYNVQF
TRBV7-9	TRBJ2-1	ATGLAGSTSEQF
TRBV11-2	TRBJ1-6	ARRGPGHSDSPFH
TRBV11-1	TRBJ2-2	ASNNGSHRGAV
TRBV10-1	TRBJ1-1	ASRLRENTEVF
TRBV11-3	TRBJ2-3	ASSLESGFSTTDTQY
TRBV24-1	TRBJ1-5	ATSEGSSNRPQH
TRBV6-4	TRBJ2-2	SSSDEGRGQTGELF